This T cell receptor beta chain was identified during a study of tumor-infiltrating lymphocytes in primary liver carcinoma. Making TCR beta cDNA involved 400 to 600 ng total RNA and a constant-region primer. Nested multiplex PCR, run for three rounds with slightly modified ARM-PCR, yielded TCR beta libraries. It was with TRBV1-TRBV30 forward primers and a C-beta reverse primer that the first two PCR rounds were run, at around 10 cycles each. TCRdb reprocessed the multiplex PCR reads with MiXCR, giving one entry per CDR3 protein. The sample records 50,000 to 70,000 distinct CDR3 sequences, less than 75% being singletons. The CDR3 spans 16 residues. Germline assignment: CDR1 SGHAT and CDR2 FQNNGV. V shed 7 bases and J shed 4 bases, with 22 bases lying between them. From unsorted bulk tissue weighing roughly 18-30 mg, DNA and RNA were co-extracted. Patients' primary liver carcinoma was surgically resected.

The receptor was isolated from a man aged 40-49 years with primary liver carcinoma and hepatitis B virus infection. The chain carries TRBV11-2 and TRBJ2-5; the D call may be TRBD1 or TRBD2 (6 bases each). The sample taken for sequencing was liver tumor tissue from sampling region 2. The subset denotes: tumor region T2, inferior pole. DNA for the CDR3: TGTGCCAGCAACCAAACTCCTGGCGGAGGGGGAGAGACCCAGTACTTC. Protein sequence: CASNQTPGGGGETQYF.